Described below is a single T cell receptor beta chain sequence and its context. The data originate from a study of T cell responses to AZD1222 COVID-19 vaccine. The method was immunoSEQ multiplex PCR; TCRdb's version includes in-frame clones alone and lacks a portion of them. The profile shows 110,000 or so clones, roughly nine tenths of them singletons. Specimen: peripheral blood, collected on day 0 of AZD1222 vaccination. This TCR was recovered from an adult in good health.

Written as DNA, the CDR3 is TGTGCCAGCAGCTTCGACAGGGTGGGATCACCCCTCCACTTT. Its translation: CASSFDRVGSPLHF. This chain connects TRBV9 to TRBJ1-6; 7 nucleotides line up with TRBD1. From germline, CDR1 is SGDLS and CDR2 YYNGEE. With V trimmed by 4 bases and J by 10 bases, 8 bases remained unmatched. The CDR3 covers 14 residues.